This TCR beta chain was profiled in a study of T cells after yellow fever vaccination. This CDR3 has 14 residues. V gave up 7 bases and J gave up 3 bases; unmatched junction bases: 7. Germline lookup yields CDR1 SGHTA and CDR2 FQGNSA. This clonotype was found a few times. TCRdb redid the calling of the 5' RACE reads with MiXCR, one entry per CDR3 protein. The sample consists of some 500,000 distinct CDR3 sequences, about 14% of them appearing once. This rearrangement joins TRBV7-2 to TRBJ2-3; 7 nucleotides match TRBD2. Sequences were derived from PBMCs, sampled on the day of the yellow fever booster vaccination. The receptor's source is a man aged 25 to 40 who received the YFV17D yellow fever vaccine. The CDR3 DNA reads as TGTGCCAGCACCCTGGGGGGGAGTACAGATACGCAGTATTTT. Its protein is CASTLGGSTDTQYF.